This TCR beta chain emerged from a study of post-analysis software for immune sequencing data (dated by TCRdb to between 2015 and 2016). Background for the entire study: Relapsing-remitting, secondary progressive and progressive-relapsing multiple sclerosis were recorded as disease courses, and subtype annotation was lacking for some patients. The patient repertoires were set against eleven to twelve previously published healthy control repertoires from donors whose ages ranged from roughly 6 to 27 years. A subset of samples was prepared in parallel using single-end sample barcoding, then pooled and co-amplified after Illumina adapter ligation. General study outcomes and caveats: Patients showed significantly higher frequencies than controls for several TRBV segments, among them TRBV5-6, TRBV5-1 and TRBV20-1. Significantly lower normalized Chao1 diversity was found in multiple sclerosis patients than in controls, suggesting substantial peripheral T-cell clonal expansion. Strong co-clustering of samples prepared in the same batch was shown by direct clustering with F measure, prompting a batch-effect correction. The multiple sclerosis patient group was slightly younger than the control group.

The CDR1 and CDR2 encoded by the germline V gene are SGHTA and FQGTGA. Relative to germline, V is 3 bases shorter and J is 2 bases shorter, with 18 bases between their ends. The CDR3 measures 17 amino acids from cysteine to phenylalanine. The DNA shown is the 51-base CDR3, in frame from base 1. The library was generated by PCR. The sequencing machine was an Illumina HiSeq 2500. To reduce PCR and sequencing biases, unique molecular identifiers were built into the TCR beta cDNA libraries. Approximately 500,000 cDNA molecules were obtained per 1 to 10 million input T cells, so each molecule approximated one T cell. The same protocol used for the earlier healthy control dataset was applied to prepare and sequence the patient libraries. Within a given batch, samples were prepared together, multiplexed and sequenced on the same HiSeq lane. The original methods were these. Raw barcoded reads were processed with MIGEC, and single-read molecular identifier groups were discarded before consensus assembly and CDR3 extraction. VDJtools was used for post-analysis of the clonotype tables, with diversity normalized by down-sampling every dataset to the smallest sample size. To correct batch-related cross-sample contamination, repertoire overlap clustering matched CDR3 amino acid sequences but not nucleotide sequences. TCRdb reworked the public reads: Q25 trimming with fastp, MiXCR clone assembly, productive beta chains retained. Rows are unified per CDR3 protein, each entry keeping the most common DNA and genes. V and J calls and clone size were set by TCRdb, not the authors. The sample yields roughly 870,000 distinct CDR3 sequences; around 53% were counted once. 4.6% of the sample rests with the top ten.

Remarks on this clonotype: The antigen it recognizes is unknown. Nothing much larger sits one base from this clone, and base qualities are not available.

To demonstrate the VDJtools post-analysis software, the study profiled TCR beta repertoires from the peripheral blood of 13 young patients with multiple sclerosis. Multiple sclerosis patients were children and adolescents aged 6 to 15 years. Input material: blood. The rearrangement joined TRBV7-3 to TRBJ2-3, with the D gene not confidently named. The receptor was isolated from a girl aged 10-17 years with multiple sclerosis. The DNA sequence is TGTGCCAGCAGCTTCTCCCTATCTGGCCAGGCCACAGATACGCAGTATTTT. It translates as CASSFSLSGQATDTQYF.